Listed below are T cell receptor beta chains from one sample, sequenced in a study of blood T cell repertoires in COVID-19. Sequencing was performed with immunoSEQ multiplex PCR; in TCRdb, only in-frame clones are kept and a portion is missing. The table has roughly 65,000 clones, about 85% seen once. Input material: peripheral blood. These receptors were collected from a woman of 80 years or more with active or convalescent COVID-19. The conserved cysteine and the conserved F or W are not part of the CDR3 here.

v_gene: TRBV6-2/TRBV6-3
j_gene: TRBJ2-5
CDR3aa: ASSYSLAGDRRETQY

v_gene: TRBV7-2
j_gene: TRBJ2-7
CDR3aa: ASVAGLTYEQY

v_gene: TRBV18
j_gene: TRBJ1-2
CDR3aa: ASSPVGSGNYGYT

v_gene: TRBV19
j_gene: TRBJ2-3
CDR3aa: ASTPRVSTDTQY

v_gene: TRBV4-1
j_gene: TRBJ1-5
CDR3aa: ASSQTGTENQPQH

v_gene: TRBV20-1
j_gene: TRBJ1-5
CDR3aa: SASPGAQPQH

v_gene: TRBV27
j_gene: TRBJ1-1
CDR3aa: ASSLQAGHLEAF

v_gene: TRBV27
j_gene: TRBJ2-3
CDR3aa: ASSLRQSVQY

v_gene: TRBV7-8
j_gene: TRBJ2-3
CDR3aa: ASSLHLQLAGRTDTQY

v_gene: TRBV6-5
j_gene: TRBJ2-5
CDR3aa: ASSYSLVQETQY